The clone carrying this T cell receptor beta chain came up a few times. This sample is drawn from a study of blood T cell repertoires in COVID-19. The age range of participants was about 18 to 100 years, with residence in under 25 US areas. Self-reported history from a screening survey and questionnaire set each donor's cohort. Cohort 3 donors counted as recovered after two negative PCRs, clearance, or resolved symptoms. Per germline, CDR1 MGHRA and CDR2 YSYEKL. This CDR3 spans 15 amino acids. Trimming took off 0 bases at V and 4 bases at J, with 9 bases between the two ends. Under the authors' procedure: Scientists estimated how many nucleated cells there were by amplifying reference gene primers. Clones were sequenced by immunoSEQ multiplex PCR, and TCRdb holds only the in-frame ones, with some missing. D and trimming were read from the DNA, whereas the V and J calls and clone size are those reported in that table. The table records roughly 180,000 clones, around 85% of them present only once.

This clonotype originated in a man between 35 and 55 years old who had recovered from COVID-19. Sequenced input: PBMCs or T cells enriched from blood (not recorded which). The chain joins TRBV4-1 to TRBJ1-4; D gene unclear. CDR3 in amino acids: CASSQDMSGNEKLFF. CDR3 nucleotide sequence: TGCGCCAGCAGCCAAGATATGAGCGGTAATGAAAAACTGTTTTTT.